This TCR beta chain was sequenced for a study of blood T cell repertoires in COVID-19. Across the whole study: Donors in the United States, Italy and Spain gave samples during acute or convalescent COVID-19. PBMCs, B-cell-depleted T cells, or T cells provided the cDNA or gDNA that made up the material.

This CDR3 region has 13 residues. The V and J ends lost 7 bases and 6 bases respectively, with 13 bases between them. Germline assignment: CDR1 SNHLY and CDR2 FYNNEI. This clone was observed a single time. Original processing methods: The assay estimated nucleated cells by amplifying reference gene primers. TCRdb keeps only in-frame clones here, not all; method: immunoSEQ multiplex PCR. Clone size and V and J calls were adopted from that table, with D and trimming inferred from the DNA. This sample has 70,000 to 95,000 clones, with around four fifths found just once. This TCR was sampled from a woman aged 65 to 85 with active or convalescent COVID-19. V is TRBV2 and J is TRBJ2-1; tentative D call: TRBD1 (7 bases). The sample was peripheral blood. The CDR3 spells CASTGTAGNEQFF. The CDR3 DNA follows: TGTGCCAGCACGGGGACAGCGGGCAATGAGCAGTTCTTC.